A selection of T cell receptor beta chains follows, all from one sample in a study of neurological immune-mediated disorders. TCRdb re-derived calls from the 5' RACE reads in MiXCR, one entry per CDR3 protein. The sample holds tens of thousands of distinct CDR3 sequences, around 3.4% seen once. Input material: PBMCs. The source is a woman between 45 and 65 years old with multiple sclerosis. Each CDR3 is given with its conserved first and last residue. The order of the fields is J gene, D gene, V gene, clone size, CDR3 protein, CDR3 DNA. The D gene is left open where the match is weak. Rows may omit the clone size; those that give it use once, few, many or a size class.

j_call: TRBJ2-6
d_call: NA
v_call: TRBV6-2/TRBV6-3
clone_size: many
cdr3_aa: CASSYSAPDSGANVLTF
cdr3_nt: TGTGCCAGCAGTTACTCGGCACCTGACTCTGGGGCCAACGTCCTGACTTTC

j_call: TRBJ2-7
d_call: TRBD1
v_call: TRBV9
clone_size: many
cdr3_aa: CASSVTTGGYEQYF
cdr3_nt: TGTGCCAGCAGCGTAACTACAGGGGGCTACGAGCAGTACTTC

j_call: TRBJ2-7
d_call: TRBD1
v_call: TRBV20-1
clone_size: many
cdr3_aa: CSASLRFDRGPIYEQYF
cdr3_nt: TGCAGTGCTAGCCTCCGTTTCGACAGGGGGCCCATCTACGAGCAGTACTTC

j_call: TRBJ2-5
d_call: TRBD1
v_call: TRBV29-1
clone_size: many
cdr3_aa: CSVGQTGVRETQYF
cdr3_nt: TGCAGCGTTGGCCAGACAGGGGTGCGTGAGACCCAGTACTTC

j_call: TRBJ1-2
d_call: NA
v_call: TRBV15
clone_size: many
cdr3_aa: CATSRGGFDYGYTF
cdr3_nt: TGTGCCACCAGCAGGGGAGGGTTTGACTATGGCTACACCTTC

j_call: TRBJ2-3
d_call: TRBD1
v_call: TRBV10-3
clone_size: many
cdr3_aa: CAISEVEGTGAGTQYF
cdr3_nt: TGTGCCATCAGTGAAGTTGAAGGGACAGGGGCCGGTACGCAGTATTTT

j_call: TRBJ2-5
d_call: NA
v_call: TRBV11-3
clone_size: NA
cdr3_aa: CASSATSFGETQYF
cdr3_nt: TGTGCCAGCAGCGCCACAAGTTTCGGGGAGACCCAGTACTTC

j_call: TRBJ2-1
d_call: TRBD2
v_call: TRBV10-3
clone_size: many
cdr3_aa: CAISVGSGGTSYNEQFF
cdr3_nt: TGTGCCATCAGTGTAGGAAGCGGGGGAACTTCCTACAATGAGCAGTTCTTC

j_call: TRBJ2-5
d_call: NA
v_call: TRBV4-3
clone_size: many
cdr3_aa: CASSQENRWQETQYF
cdr3_nt: TGCGCCAGCAGCCAAGAGAACAGGTGGCAAGAGACCCAGTACTTC

j_call: TRBJ2-7
d_call: NA
v_call: TRBV12-3/TRBV12-4
clone_size: medium-sized
cdr3_aa: CASSPSLYEQYF
cdr3_nt: TGTGCCAGCAGTCCCTCCCTGTACGAGCAGTACTTC

j_call: TRBJ2-3
d_call: NA
v_call: TRBV7-2
clone_size: many
cdr3_aa: CASSLQGYTQYF
cdr3_nt: TGTGCCAGCAGCTTACAAGGTTATACGCAGTATTTT

j_call: TRBJ1-2
d_call: TRBD1
v_call: TRBV12-3/TRBV12-4
clone_size: many
cdr3_aa: CASSLMGQGNHGYTF
cdr3_nt: TGTGCCAGCAGTTTAATGGGACAGGGTAATCATGGCTACACCTTC

j_call: TRBJ2-2
d_call: TRBD2
v_call: TRBV9
clone_size: many
cdr3_aa: CASGTSGLMNTGELFF
cdr3_nt: TGTGCCAGCGGGACTAGCGGGTTGATGAACACCGGGGAGCTGTTTTTT

j_call: TRBJ1-4
d_call: NA
v_call: TRBV7-2
clone_size: many
cdr3_aa: CASGGGRGEKLFF
cdr3_nt: TGTGCCAGCGGAGGGGGGAGAGGTGAAAAACTGTTTTTT

j_call: TRBJ1-6
d_call: TRBD1
v_call: TRBV5-8
clone_size: many
cdr3_aa: CASSSDGTGNVLSASPLHF
cdr3_nt: TGTGCCAGCAGCTCAGATGGGACAGGGAATGTTCTAAGTGCGTCACCCCTCCACTTT

j_call: TRBJ2-3
d_call: TRBD2
v_call: TRBV12-3/TRBV12-4
clone_size: many
cdr3_aa: CASSLHRTSGYTDTQYF
cdr3_nt: TGTGCCAGCAGTCTTCACCGGACTAGCGGGTACACAGATACGCAGTATTTT

j_call: TRBJ2-1
d_call: TRBD1
v_call: TRBV7-9
clone_size: many
cdr3_aa: CASSASGGAGNEQFF
cdr3_nt: TGTGCCAGCAGCGCGTCAGGGGGCGCGGGCAATGAGCAGTTCTTC

j_call: TRBJ1-1
d_call: TRBD1
v_call: TRBV5-1
clone_size: many
cdr3_aa: CASSWTGGMGDTEAFF
cdr3_nt: TGCGCCAGCAGCTGGACAGGGGGCATGGGGGACACTGAAGCTTTCTTT

j_call: TRBJ2-7
d_call: NA
v_call: TRBV7-9
clone_size: many
cdr3_aa: CASSLGGSAEQYF
cdr3_nt: TGTGCCAGCAGCTTAGGCGGCAGCGCCGAGCAGTACTTC

j_call: TRBJ2-1
d_call: TRBD2
v_call: TRBV28
clone_size: many
cdr3_aa: CASSLGRANEQFF
cdr3_nt: TGTGCCAGCAGTTTAGGGAGGGCCAATGAGCAGTTCTTC

j_call: TRBJ1-1
d_call: TRBD1
v_call: TRBV7-6
clone_size: many
cdr3_aa: CASSPGQGLTEAFF
cdr3_nt: TGTGCCAGCAGCCCCGGACAGGGGTTGACTGAAGCTTTCTTT

j_call: TRBJ2-7
d_call: NA
v_call: TRBV5-1
clone_size: many
cdr3_aa: CASSSDGYSYEQYF
cdr3_nt: TGCGCCAGCAGCTCCGACGGTTACTCCTACGAGCAGTACTTC

j_call: TRBJ1-5
d_call: NA
v_call: TRBV9
clone_size: NA
cdr3_aa: CASSVGVGASNKTQNF
cdr3_nt: NA

j_call: TRBJ1-1
d_call: NA
v_call: TRBV20-1
clone_size: many
cdr3_aa: CSARTGNTEAFF
cdr3_nt: TGCAGTGCTAGGACAGGGAACACTGAAGCTTTCTTT

j_call: TRBJ2-6
d_call: NA
v_call: TRBV3-1
clone_size: many
cdr3_aa: CASSQTGRANVLTF
cdr3_nt: TGTGCCAGCAGCCAGACAGGTCGGGCCAACGTCCTGACTTTC

j_call: TRBJ1-5
d_call: NA
v_call: TRBV20-1
clone_size: few
cdr3_aa: CSARGLMGGPNKTQNF
cdr3_nt: TGCAGTGCTAGAGGCCTGATGGGGGGTCCCAATAAGACCCAGAATTTT

j_call: TRBJ2-4
d_call: NA
v_call: TRBV7-2
clone_size: many
cdr3_aa: CASSSLGVAKNIQYF
cdr3_nt: TGTGCCAGCAGCTCCTTGGGGGTAGCCAAAAACATTCAGTACTTC

j_call: TRBJ1-6
d_call: NA
v_call: TRBV29-1
clone_size: many
cdr3_aa: CSVSGTSGSPLHF
cdr3_nt: TGCAGCGTTTCCGGGACCTCGGGTTCACCCCTCCACTTT

j_call: TRBJ2-5
d_call: NA
v_call: TRBV6-5
clone_size: many
cdr3_aa: CASSLDRFQETQYF
cdr3_nt: TGTGCCAGCAGCCTCGACAGATTTCAAGAGACCCAGTACTTC